This T cell receptor (beta chain) was retrieved from a study of PD-1 blockade in classical Hodgkin lymphoma. Across the study: The nivolumab dose that patients received was 3 mg/kg, given intravenously every 2 weeks. Whole-study findings and limits: Why repertoires differed is undefined; disease activity or prior therapy possibly contributed. The study found complete responders had baseline diversity similar to newly diagnosed patients. Nivolumab initiation under 1 year post-ASCT meant exclusion.

Every patient experienced relapse after autologous stem cell transplantation, and brentuximab vedotin exposure varied. V was pared by 0 bases and J by 2 bases, with 8 bases between. Germline CDR1 is SGHTS and CDR2 is YDEGEE. The CDR3 is 15 amino acids. This clone was seen a few times. The antigen is not known. Profiling relied on immunoSEQ multiplex PCR, and the TCRdb table lists in-frame clones only, not all of them. The sample lists tens of thousands of clones; 76% were seen once. The V gene is TRBV5-8, the J gene TRBJ2-2; D is uncertain. This clonotype was sampled from a human donor with classical Hodgkin lymphoma. The starting material was peripheral blood mononuclear cells (PBMCs), obtained at baseline. The CDR3 region is CASSLGLGNTGELFF. The CDR3 nucleotides are TGTGCCAGCAGCTTGGGACTGGGTAACACCGGGGAGCTGTTTTTT. The whole variable domain, remainder taken from reference TRBV5-8 and TRBJ2-2, is EAGVTQSPTHLIKTRGQQATLRCSPISGHTSVYWYQQALGLGLQFLLWYDEGEERNRGNFPPRFSGRQFPNYSSELNVNALELEDSALYLCASSLGLGNTGELFFGEGSRLTVL.